This T cell receptor (beta chain) was retrieved from a study of T cell clones after liver transplantation. Study background: TCRbeta sequencing after a pre-transplant mixed lymphocyte reaction identified graft-donor-reactive clones, later tracked in post-transplant blood. Findings of the study overall: In 5 of 8 subjects, circulating graft-donor-reactive CD4 TCRbeta sequences fell significantly after transplant. Low donor cell numbers restricted donor-reactive repertoire measurement in two subjects.

CDR3 length: 17 amino acids. Trimming left V 5 bases short and J 3 bases short, with 21 bases between. Per germline, CDR1 SGHVS and CDR2 FQNEAQ. TCRdb's table, derived via immunoSEQ multiplex PCR, lists solely in-frame clones and lacks some. The profile shows tens of thousands of clones, roughly 82% of them singletons. Regarding this clone: Its antigen remains unidentified.

This sequence was found in a human patient who received a liver transplant. Some T cells may possibly be graft donor cells. Sequenced material: CD4+ T cells from blood, taken approximately 3.5 years after liver transplant. V and J are TRBV7-8 and TRBJ2-3, with D possibly matching TRBD2 (5 bases). CDR3 residues: CASSLIAGPAGTDTQYF. In nucleotides, the CDR3 is TGTGCCAGCAGCCTGATAGCAGGCCCCGCGGGTACAGATACGCAGTATTTT.